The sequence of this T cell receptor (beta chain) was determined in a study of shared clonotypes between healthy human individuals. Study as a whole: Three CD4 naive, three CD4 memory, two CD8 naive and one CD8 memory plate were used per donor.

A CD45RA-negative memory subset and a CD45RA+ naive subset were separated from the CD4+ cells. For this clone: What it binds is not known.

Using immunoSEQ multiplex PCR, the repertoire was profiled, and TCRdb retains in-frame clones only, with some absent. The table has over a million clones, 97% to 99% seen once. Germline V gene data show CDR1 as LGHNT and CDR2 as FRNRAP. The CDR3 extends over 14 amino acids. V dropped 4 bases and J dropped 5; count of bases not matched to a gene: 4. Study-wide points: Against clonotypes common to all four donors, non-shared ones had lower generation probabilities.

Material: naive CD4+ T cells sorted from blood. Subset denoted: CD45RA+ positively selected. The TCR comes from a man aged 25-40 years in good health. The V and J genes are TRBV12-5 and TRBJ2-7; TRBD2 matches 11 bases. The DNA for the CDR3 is TGTGCTAGTGGTTCTAGCGGGAGGAAGGACGAGCAGTACTTC. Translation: CASGSSGRKDEQYF. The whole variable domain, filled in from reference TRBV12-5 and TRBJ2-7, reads DARVTQTPRHKVTEMGQEVTMRCQPILGHNTVFWYRQTMMQGLELLAYFRNRAPLDDSGMPKDRFSAEMPDATLATLKIQPSEPRDSAVYFCASGSSGRKDEQYFGPGTRLTVT.